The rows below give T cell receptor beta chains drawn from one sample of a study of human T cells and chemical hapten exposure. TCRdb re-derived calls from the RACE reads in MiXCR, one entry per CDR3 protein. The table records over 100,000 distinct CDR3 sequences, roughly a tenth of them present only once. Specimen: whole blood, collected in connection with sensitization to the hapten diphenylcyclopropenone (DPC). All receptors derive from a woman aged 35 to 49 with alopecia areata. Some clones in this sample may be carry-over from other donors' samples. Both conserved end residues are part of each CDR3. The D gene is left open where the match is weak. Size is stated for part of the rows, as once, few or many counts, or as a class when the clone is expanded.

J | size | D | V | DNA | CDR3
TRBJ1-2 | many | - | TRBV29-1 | TGCAGCGTTGCGGAGGTGGGAGGGATCGGCTACACCTTC | CSVAEVGGIGYTF
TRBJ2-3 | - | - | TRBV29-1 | TGCAGCGCAAGGGGGGCCGATACGCAGTATTTT | CSARGADTQYF
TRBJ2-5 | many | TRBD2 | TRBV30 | TGTGCCTGGACGGGCGGGGGGGCGTTAGAGACCCAGTACTTC | CAWTGGGALETQYF
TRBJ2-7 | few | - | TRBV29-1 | TGCAGCGCCGGGTACCTCTACGAGCAGTACTTC | CSAGYLYEQYF
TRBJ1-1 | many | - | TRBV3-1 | TGTGCCAGCAGCCTTGGCAGGGGACTCACTGAAGCTTTCTTT | CASSLGRGLTEAFF
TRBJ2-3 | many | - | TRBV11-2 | TGTGCCAGCAGCCGGGGGCGTGCAGATACGCAGTATTTT | CASSRGRADTQYF
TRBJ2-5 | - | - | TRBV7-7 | TGTGCTAGCAGCCTCAGGGAACCAGGGCGTGGGACCCAGTACTTC | CASSLREPGRGTQYF
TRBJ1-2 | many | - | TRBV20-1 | TGCAGTGCTAGAGATCGAGGACCCAGACGGGGCTACACCTTC | CSARDRGPRRGYTF
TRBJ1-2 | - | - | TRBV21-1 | TGTGCCAGCACGCATTTTAAGGACACACCTAACTATGGCTACACCTTC | CASTHFKDTPNYGYTF
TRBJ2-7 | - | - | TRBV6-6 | TGTGCCAGCAGTTACTCGATGTCGCGGGGCCCGACCTACGAGCAGTACTTC | CASSYSMSRGPTYEQYF
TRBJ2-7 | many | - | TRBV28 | TGTGCCAGCAGTTTAAGAGTAAGACACTACGAGCAGTACTTC | CASSLRVRHYEQYF
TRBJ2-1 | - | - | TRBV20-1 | TGCAGTGCTAGAACAGGGATCTCCTACAATGAGCAGTTCTTC | CSARTGISYNEQFF
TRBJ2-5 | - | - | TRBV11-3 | TGTGCCAGCAGCGCCGCGGGCCCGTCTGAACGCCAGTACTTC | CASSAAGPSERQYF
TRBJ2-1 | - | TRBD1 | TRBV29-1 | TGCAGCGTTAAGGGACAGATCTACAATGAGCAGTTCTTC | CSVKGQIYNEQFF
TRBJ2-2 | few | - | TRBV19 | TGTGCCAGTAGTATCTCCACCGGGGAGCTGTTTTTT | CASSISTGELFF
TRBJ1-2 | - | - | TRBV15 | TGTGCCACCAGCACCAGGAGCGCCTATGGCTACACCTTC | CATSTRSAYGYTF
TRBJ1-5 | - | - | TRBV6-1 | TGTGCCAGCAGTGAAAAAGTAGGGCTGTTCCAGCCCCAGCATTTT | CASSEKVGLFQPQHF
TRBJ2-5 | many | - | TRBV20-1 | TGCAGTGCTTCCCAGGTCGACCGAAGGAGGACCCAGTACTTC | CSASQVDRRRTQYF
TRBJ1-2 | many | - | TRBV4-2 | TGTGCCAGCAGCCGGCAGCAGGGCCAATTAATGTATGGCTACACCTTC | CASSRQQGQLMYGYTF
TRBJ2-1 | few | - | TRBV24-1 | TGTGCCACCAGTCCTAGCCGAACCTACAATGAGCAGTTCTTC | CATSPSRTYNEQFF
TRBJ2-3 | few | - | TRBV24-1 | TGTGCCACCAGTGATTTTGGAGCAACAGATACGCAGTATTTT | CATSDFGATDTQYF
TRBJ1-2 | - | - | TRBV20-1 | TGCAGTGCTAGAACAGGGTATGGCTACACCTTC | CSARTGYGYTF
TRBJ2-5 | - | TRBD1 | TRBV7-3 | TGTGCCAGCAGCTTAAACGGGCCGGGACAGGGTAGAGAGACCCAGTACTTC | CASSLNGPGQGRETQYF
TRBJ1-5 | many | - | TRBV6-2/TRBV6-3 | TGTGCCAGCAGGAGGGGGGTCGGCAATCAGCCCCAGCATTTT | CASRRGVGNQPQHF
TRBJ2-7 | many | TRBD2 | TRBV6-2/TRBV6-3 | TGTGCCAGCAGTACGACTAGCGGGGGGCTCCCGAGCTCCTACGAGCAGTACTTC | CASSTTSGGLPSSYEQYF
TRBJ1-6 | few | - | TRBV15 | TGTGCCACCAGCAGACAAAGGGCGAATTCACCCCTCCACTTT | CATSRQRANSPLHF
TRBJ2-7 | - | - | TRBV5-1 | TGCGCCAGCAGCGCCGCTCAGGGCCGGTACGAGCAGTACTTC | CASSAAQGRYEQYF
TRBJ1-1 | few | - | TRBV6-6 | TGTGCCAGCAGTAGCCCCGAGGGAAGGTATGAAGCTTTCTTT | CASSSPEGRYEAFF
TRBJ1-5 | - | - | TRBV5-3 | TGTGCCAGAAGCTTCTCCAGGGGACCGCCGGCTGCGCCGTGCCAGCCCCAGCATTTT | CARSFSRGPPAAPCQPQHF
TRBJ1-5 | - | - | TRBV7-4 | TGTGCCAGCAGTTTCAGGAGGGACCAACGAGTCAGTCAGCCCCAGCATTTT | CASSFRRDQRVSQPQHF
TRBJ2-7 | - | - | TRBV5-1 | TGCGCCAGCAGGCTTAGCCACGCGAGCTCCTACGAGCAGTACTTC | CASRLSHASSYEQYF
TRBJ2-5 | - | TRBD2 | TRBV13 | TGTGCCAGCAGCTTGACCGGGACTAGCGAAAAAGAGACCCAGTACTTC | CASSLTGTSEKETQYF
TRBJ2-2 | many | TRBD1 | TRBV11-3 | TGTGCCAGCAGCCCGGGACAGGCGAACACCGGGGAGCTGTTTTTT | CASSPGQANTGELFF
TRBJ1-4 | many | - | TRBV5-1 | - | CASSFGPGQGDEKLFF
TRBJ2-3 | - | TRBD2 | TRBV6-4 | TGTGCCAGTGGGACTAGCGGTACGCAGTATTTT | CASGTSGTQYF
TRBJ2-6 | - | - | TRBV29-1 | TGCAGCGTTGAAGGTCCGGACTCTGGGGCCAACGTCCTGACTTTC | CSVEGPDSGANVLTF
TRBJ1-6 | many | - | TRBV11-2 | TGTGCCAGCAGAAGGAGAGCCTTCTATAATTCACCCCTCCACTTT | CASRRRAFYNSPLHF
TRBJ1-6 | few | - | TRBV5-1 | TGCGCCAGCAGCTTGCTCCGGGATTCACCCCTCCACTTT | CASSLLRDSPLHF
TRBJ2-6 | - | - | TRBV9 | TGTGCCAGCAGCGTAACGGCCAACGTCCTGACTTTC | CASSVTANVLTF
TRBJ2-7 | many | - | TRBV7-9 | TGTGCCAGCAGCTCTACCGGGAACTCCTACGAGCAGTACTTC | CASSSTGNSYEQYF
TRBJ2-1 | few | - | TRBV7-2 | TGTGCCAGCAGCCAACAATCGGACAGAGCCAATGAGCAGTTCTTC | CASSQQSDRANEQFF
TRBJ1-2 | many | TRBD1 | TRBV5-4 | TGTGCCAGCAGCTCACGGTCAGGGGGCCACTATGGCTACACCTTC | CASSSRSGGHYGYTF
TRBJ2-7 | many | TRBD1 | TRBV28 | TGTGCCAGCAGTTACCCCGGGACAGCAACCTACGAGCAGTACTTC | CASSYPGTATYEQYF